This T cell receptor (beta chain) was recovered during a study of blood T cell repertoires in COVID-19. The wider study: The analysed material was cDNA or gDNA that came from T cells, B-cell-depleted T cells, or PBMCs.

In the source study's methods: Nucleated cell counts were estimated from reference gene primer amplification. The protocol was immunoSEQ multiplex PCR, while the TCRdb copy is restricted to in-frame clones and leaves out a portion. That table furnishes V, J and clone size, whereas the DNA furnished D and trimming. The sample lists roughly 250,000 clones, roughly nine tenths occurring once. From germline, CDR1 is LGHDT and CDR2 YNNKEL (reference sequence). The length of the CDR3 is 17 residues. With 1 base removed from V and 5 bases from J, the gap between germline ends came to 17 bases. Across 20 to 25 US areas, participants ranged in age from roughly 18 to 95 years. Participant-given clinical history determined each cohort assignment.

The chain has TRBV3-1 (or the pseudogene TRBV3-2) and TRBJ2-2; D may be TRBD2 (6 bases). The receptor's source is a human donor in a cohort exposed to, infected with or recovered from COVID-19 (not recorded which). The donor label of this sample is uncertain. What was sequenced was PBMCs or T cells enriched from blood (not recorded which). The chain's CDR3 is CASSQVGLSGSTGELFF. CDR3 nucleotides: TGTGCCAGCAGCCAAGTGGGACTTAGCGGATCTACCGGGGAGCTGTTTTTT.